The 26 T cell receptor beta chains given below trace back to one sample, sequenced in a study of identical twins. MiXCR, applied by TCRdb to the 5' RACE reads, yields one record per CDR3 protein. Of 550,000 to 700,000 distinct CDR3 sequences listed, approximately 21% are singletons. These data were also filed under a second study, of T cells expressing NK-cell markers.

Source material: PBMCs. Source of these receptors: a woman aged 18-29 years in good health.

The chain recombines TRBV5-6 with TRBJ1-1; 7 bases match TRBD1. V was pared by 2 bases and J by 3 bases, with 7 bases of the junction left unmatched. The CDR3 loop spans 15 amino acids. CDR1 is SGHDT, CDR2 YYEEEE, per germline. The CDR3 sequence: CASSFGRGPYTEAFF. The CDR3 region has the DNA TGTGCCAGCAGCTTTGGAAGGGGGCCCTACACTGAAGCTTTCTTT.

This clonotype came up a few times. V and J are TRBV14 and TRBJ1-2; D uncertain. CDR3 length equals 10 residues. Trimming removed 6 bases at V and 3 bases at J, with 2 bases between. Germline CDR1 reads SGHDN; CDR2 reads FVKESK. CDR3 DNA sequence: TGTGCCAGCAGTCACTATGGCTACACCTTC. Translated: CASSHYGYTF.

The chain links TRBV11-2 to TRBJ2-7, with 8 bases aligning to TRBD2. The CDR3 runs 14 residues. Germline V CDR1 and CDR2: SGHAT, FQNNGV. Germline trimming cut 5 bases from V and 3 bases from J; bases unmatched to any gene: 6. CDR3 coding DNA: TGTGCCAGCAGCCTCCAAGCGGGGGACTACGAGCAGTACTTC. It codes for CASSLQAGDYEQYF. Full variable domain (remainder filled in from reference TRBV11-2 and TRBJ2-7): EAGVAQSPRYKIIEKRQSVAFWCNPISGHATLYWYQQILGQGPKLLIQFQNNGVVDDSQLPKDRFSAERLKGVDSTLKIQPAKLEDSAVYLCASSLQAGDYEQYFGPGTRLTVT.

The chain uses TRBV29-1 and TRBJ1-1; D is ambiguous. The CDR3 runs to 15 residues. Germline V CDR1 and CDR2: SQVTM, ANQGSEA. Deletions cut 3 bases from V and 0 bases from J, with 14 bases between. The CDR3 nucleotides are TGCAGCGTTGAGGCCCGCTCCAAATTGAACACTGAAGCTTTCTTT. The encoded protein is CSVEARSKLNTEAFF.

This clonotype came up a few times. This chain connects TRBV6-2 or TRBV6-3 to TRBJ1-6, with D uncertain. Trimming stripped 6 bases from V and 9 bases from J, with 6 bases between. This CDR3 has 11 residues. Germline V CDR1 and CDR2: MNHEY, SVGEGT. This CDR3 is CASRQGSPLHF. CDR3 coding DNA: TGTGCCAGCAGACAAGGTTCACCCCTCCACTTT.

This clonotype showed up just a few times. The gene calls are TRBV9 and TRBJ2-1; D is unclear. The CDR3 length is 12 residues. Germline V CDR1 and CDR2: SGDLS, YYNGEE. V was clipped by 3 bases and J by 8 bases, with 9 bases between them. CDR3 DNA: TGTGCCAGCAGCGCATCCAGGCATGAGCAGTTCTTC. Residues: CASSASRHEQFF.

This rearrangement joins TRBV4-1 to TRBJ2-3, with D uncertain. Germline-derived CDR1 and CDR2 are MGHRA and YSYEKL. Trimming removed 7 bases from V and 2 bases from J, with 13 bases in between. The CDR3 runs to 14 residues. The CDR3 protein is CASTRLPHTDTQYF. The CDR3 coding sequence is TGCGCCAGCACGCGACTGCCCCACACAGATACGCAGTATTTT.

This clonotype was detected a few times. V and J are TRBV2 and TRBJ2-5; possibly TRBD1 for D (6 bases). The CDR3 runs 14 residues. Trimming cost V 5 bases and J 0 bases, with 10 bases left between them. Germline V CDR1 and CDR2: SNHLY, FYNNEI. In DNA, the CDR3 is TGTGCCAGCAGTCCAAGGGGGTACCAAGAGACCCAGTACTTC. Protein: CASSPRGYQETQYF.

The chain links TRBV11-1 to TRBJ2-2; 15 nucleotides match TRBD2. The ends lost 4 bases at V and 0 bases at J; junction bases unmatched: 3. CDR1 SGHAT and CDR2 FQDESV come from the germline V gene (reference sequence). This CDR3 region has 18 residues. CDR3 nucleotide sequence: TGTGCCAGCAGCTCAGGGACTAGCGGGGGGACGAACACCGGGGAGCTGTTTTTT. Translated, it gives CASSSGTSGGTNTGELFF. Using reference TRBV11-1 and TRBJ2-2 for the parts outside the CDR3, the full variable domain is EAEVAQSPRYKITEKSQAVAFWCDPISGHATLYWYRQILGQGPELLVQFQDESVVDDSQLPKDRFSAERLKGVDSTLKIQPAELGDSAMYLCASSSGTSGGTNTGELFFGEGSRLTVL.

This clonotype was counted many times. The rearrangement joins TRBV5-1 to TRBJ2-1; 10 positions agree with TRBD2. Per the germline V gene, CDR1 is SGHRS and CDR2 is YFSETQ. CDR3 length equals 15 residues. V gave up 1 base and J gave up 3 bases; unmatched junction bases: 1. CDR3 nucleotides: TGCGCCAGCAGCTTGACTAGCGGGGACTACAATGAGCAGTTCTTC. This gives the protein CASSLTSGDYNEQFF.

V is TRBV7-2 and J is TRBJ1-1; weak D call: TRBD1 (6 bases). This CDR3 contains 14 residues. With 4 bases removed from V and 8 bases from J, the gap between germline ends came to 17 bases. Germline lookup yields CDR1 SGHTA and CDR2 FQGNSA. The CDR3, as DNA: TGTGCCAGCAGCTCAACCCGAAGAACAGGGGAAGCTTTCTTT. Residues: CASSSTRRTGEAFF.

This clonotype showed up just a few times. The chain couples TRBV9 to TRBJ2-6; D call uncertain. Germline CDR1 and CDR2: SGDLS and YYNGEE. V lost 6 bases to trimming and J lost 0 bases, with 10 bases between them. The CDR3 totals 15 residues. The CDR3 loop is CASTRLGSGANVLTF. The DNA of the CDR3 is TGTGCCAGCACTAGACTCGGCTCTGGGGCCAACGTCCTGACTTTC.

V usage is TRBV19 and J usage is TRBJ2-7, with D perhaps given as TRBD1 or TRBD2 (5 bases each). The V end was cut by 5 bases, the J end by 0 bases, with 20 bases between. CDR3 size: 17 residues. CDR1 LNHDA and CDR2 SQIVND come from the germline V gene (reference sequence). The CDR3: CASSHRPRQRTSYEQYF. In nucleotides, the CDR3 is TGTGCCAGTAGTCATCGACCTCGACAGCGGACCTCCTACGAGCAGTACTTC.

This clonotype was counted ten times or more. The chain links TRBV5-5 to TRBJ1-5; TRBD1 aligns across 7 bases. V lost 0 bases, J lost 2 bases, and 8 bases stayed unmatched. The CDR3 sequence is 17 residues long. The germline V gene encodes CDR1 SGHKS and CDR2 YYEKEE (reference sequence). CDR3 sequence (DNA): TGTGCCAGCAGCTTGGGGCTAGCCGGGACAGGCAATCAGCCCCAGCATTTT. It translates to CASSLGLAGTGNQPQHF.

In this sample, this clonotype turned up a few times. The rearrangement joins TRBV6-5 to TRBJ1-2; D call uncertain. CDR3 length: 15 residues. CDR1 is MNHEY, CDR2 SVGAGI, per germline. The V and J ends lost 0 bases and 8 bases respectively, with 16 bases between them. CDR3 loop: CASSYSAGSSSGYTF. CDR3 sequence (DNA): TGTGCCAGCAGTTACTCGGCAGGATCGAGCTCAGGCTACACCTTC.

A few counts support this clonotype. The chain joins TRBV7-2 to TRBJ2-7, with 8 positions matching TRBD2. The CDR3 sequence is 15 residues long. With V trimmed by 3 bases and J by 4 bases, 8 bases remained unmatched. Germline V lookup: CDR1 SGHTA, CDR2 FQGNSA. This CDR3 is CASSFRVAGPYEQYF. Written as DNA, the CDR3 is TGTGCCAGCAGCTTTCGGGTAGCGGGACCTTACGAGCAGTACTTC.

CDR3 in DNA: TGTGCCAGCAGCTCTCCCCTGCGGGACAGAAACACCGGGGAGCTGTTTTTT. It specifies CASSSPLRDRNTGELFF. This chain connects TRBV5-6 to TRBJ2-2; D possibly corresponds to TRBD1 (7 bases). V lost 3 bases to trimming and J lost 2 bases, with 17 bases between them. CDR3 length: 17 amino acids. Looked up from germline, CDR1 is SGHDT and CDR2 is YYEEEE.

This clonotype has ten or more counts. The rearrangement links TRBV6-1 to TRBJ1-1; D may be TRBD1 (5 bases). There are 13 residues in the CDR3. V was pared by 1 base and J by 3 bases, with 6 bases between. CDR1 is MNHNS and CDR2 is SASEGT in the germline V gene. CDR3 DNA: TGTGCCAGCAGTGAAGAGGGACACACTGAAGCTTTCTTT. Translating gives CASSEEGHTEAFF.

The chain links TRBV7-6 to TRBJ1-4, with D uncertain. The V end lost 4 bases, the J end lost 0 bases, and 9 bases lay between the germline ends. From germline, CDR1 is SGHVS and CDR2 FNYEAQ. The CDR3 is made up of 15 amino acids. The CDR3, as DNA: TGTGCCAGCAGCTCACGAGAGACAACTAATGAAAAACTGTTTTTT. Encoded protein: CASSSRETTNEKLFF.

This clonotype has more than one count but fewer than ten. V is TRBV5-1 and J is TRBJ2-7; D gene unclear. V was clipped by 3 bases and J by 2 bases, with 15 bases between them. Per the germline V gene, CDR1 is SGHRS and CDR2 is YFSETQ. This CDR3 has 15 residues. CDR3 DNA sequence: TGCGCCAGCAGCTCCTTCACCCGGTCCCCCTACGAGCAGTACTTC. Protein: CASSSFTRSPYEQYF.

This clonotype was counted a few times. The rearrangement joins TRBV4-3 to TRBJ2-7, with 12 bases aligning to TRBD2. The CDR3 extends over 15 amino acids. Losses at the gene ends were 1 base for V and 8 bases for J; bases not matched to a gene: 6. Germline CDR1 is LGHNA and CDR2 is YSLEER. The CDR3 region has the DNA TGCGCCAGCAGCCAAGCGGGCCTAGCGGGAGGGAAGCAGTACTTC. Amino acids: CASSQAGLAGGKQYF.

This clonotype was detected ten times or more. The genes are TRBV5-1 and TRBJ2-7; D might be TRBD1 (5 bases). Germline CDR1 and CDR2: SGHRS and YFSETQ. This CDR3 is 12 amino acids long. Trimming removed 5 bases from V and 5 bases from J, with 11 bases in between. As DNA, the CDR3 is TGCGCCAGCAGGCAGGGTGGGGACGAGCAGTACTTC. It translates to CASRQGGDEQYF.

The gene calls are TRBV7-9 and TRBJ2-3; D uncertain. CDR1 is SEHNR and CDR2 is FQNEAQ in the germline V gene (reference sequence). The CDR3 is 12 amino acids. V lost 1 base and J 13 bases, leaving 12 bases between the germline ends. CDR3 protein: CASSLGRQSEYF. The CDR3 DNA reads TGTGCCAGCAGCTTAGGAAGACAATCTGAGTATTTT.

This clonotype was detected only a few times. The rearrangement links TRBV5-1 to TRBJ2-7, with a weak D call TRBD2 (5 bases). V was pared by 8 bases and J by 1 base, with 16 bases between. Germline-derived CDR1 and CDR2 are SGHRS and YFSETQ. This CDR3 spans 14 amino acids. The CDR3 nucleotides read TGCGCCAGTTCTACCACGGGATCTTCCTACGAGCAGTACTTC. This translates into CASSTTGSSYEQYF.

This clonotype has only a few counts. The chain recombines TRBV6-2 or TRBV6-3 with TRBJ2-4; 7 nucleotides line up with TRBD2. After removal of 0 bases from V and 2 bases from J, the junction contained 16 bases not matched to a gene. CDR1 is MNHEY, CDR2 SVGEGT, per germline. The CDR3 covers 20 residues. The CDR3 sequence is CASSYSIPRGRAGSKNIQYF. For the CDR3, the DNA is TGTGCCAGCAGTTACTCGATTCCGCGGGGGAGGGCCGGGTCCAAAAACATTCAGTACTTC.

The chain has TRBV20-1 and TRBJ2-7; D gene uncertain. Germline lookup yields CDR1 DFQATT and CDR2 SNEGSKA (reference sequence). The CDR3 totals 13 residues. The V end lost 5 bases, the J end lost 4 bases, and 15 bases lay between the germline ends. The CDR3 reads CSAGVSSVYEQYF. CDR3 nucleotides: TGCAGTGCTGGGGTCTCGTCGGTATACGAGCAGTACTTC.